This TCR beta chain comes out of a study of molecular identifiers for immune sequencing clone quantification. General study results and limits: Identical TCR molecules can share a barcode, and this sharing could underestimate highly expanded clone sizes.

Sorting recovered naive CD8 T cells on a CD8+CD4-CCR7+CD45RA+ profile. Many counts were recorded for this clonotype. Its antigen remains unknown. Each CDR3 protein gets one entry after TCRdb re-called the PCR reads with MiXCR. Here the sample spans about 40,000 distinct CDR3 sequences, roughly 20% being singletons. CDR1 and CDR2 (germline): SEHNR, FQNEAQ (reference sequence). Trimming removed 5 bases from V and 5 bases from J, with 9 bases in between. The CDR3 spans 12 residues. The rearrangement joins TRBV7-9 to TRBJ2-5; D unresolved. This clonotype was sampled from a human donor in good health. Some libraries in this study had Jurkat cell RNA spiked in. The specimen sequenced was naive CD8+ T cells from blood, with Jurkat cell RNA spiked in. The subset: FACS-sorted CD8+CD4-CCR7+CD45RA+ naive T cells. The CDR3 is CASSPWRETQYF. CDR3 DNA: TGTGCCAGCAGCCCTTGGCGGGAGACCCAGTACTTC.